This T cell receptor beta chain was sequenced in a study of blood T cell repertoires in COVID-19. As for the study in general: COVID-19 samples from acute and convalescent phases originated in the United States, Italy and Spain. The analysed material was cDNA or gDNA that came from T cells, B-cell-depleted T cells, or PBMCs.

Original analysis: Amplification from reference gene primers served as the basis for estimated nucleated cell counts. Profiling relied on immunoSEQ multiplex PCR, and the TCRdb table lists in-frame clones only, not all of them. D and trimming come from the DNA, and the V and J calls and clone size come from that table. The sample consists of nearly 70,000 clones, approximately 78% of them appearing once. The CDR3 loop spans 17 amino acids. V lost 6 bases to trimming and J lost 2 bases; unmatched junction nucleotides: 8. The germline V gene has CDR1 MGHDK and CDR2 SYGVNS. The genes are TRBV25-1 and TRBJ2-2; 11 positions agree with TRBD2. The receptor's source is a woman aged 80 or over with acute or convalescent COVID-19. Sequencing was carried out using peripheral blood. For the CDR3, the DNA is TGTGCCAGCAGCATTACGGGACTAGCGGCCAACACCGGGGAGCTGTTTTTT. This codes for CASSITGLAANTGELFF.